The clone carrying this T cell receptor (beta chain) was picked up a small number of times. Other DNA sequences of this sample code for an identical CDR3. Regarding treatment: oral pan-JAK inhibitor, 5-10 mg twice daily. The data derive from a study of CD8+ T cells in alopecia areata. Following RNA extraction, reverse transcription yielded cDNA that acted as the sequencing template. The repertoire was sequenced with immunoSEQ multiplex PCR; TCRdb's copy has only in-frame clones and lacks some. Of 150,000 or so clones in the sample, roughly 60% were seen once. The sequence derives from a human donor with alopecia areata. Here the sequenced sample was CD4+ T cells sorted from blood, taken at approximately week 60, from a patient treated with tofacitinib.

The CDR3 region has the DNA TGCAGCGTTGACACGGGGGGCACAGATACGCAGTATTTT. Translating it yields CSVDTGGTDTQYF. J is TRBJ2-3 and V is TRBV29-1; D is perhaps TRBD2 (6 bases). The CDR3 contains 13 residues. The germline V gene encodes CDR1 SQVTM and CDR2 ANQGSEA. V shed 3 bases and J shed 1 base, with 8 bases lying between them.